This T cell receptor (beta chain) was sequenced during a study of tumor T cells in aggressive B-cell lymphoma. Germline values: CDR1 SGDLS, CDR2 YYNGEE. The CDR3 extends over 14 amino acids. The V end was cut by 4 bases, the J end by 6 bases, with 15 bases between. Method: immunoSEQ multiplex PCR; TCRdb's copy keeps in-frame clones and lacks some. Here the sample spans thousands of clones, around 93% being singletons. Material for sequencing was tumor tissue. The source is an adult with diffuse large B cell lymphoma. This sequence joins TRBV9 and TRBJ2-3; no definite D call. This CDR3 is CASSPFSVPDTQYF. Here the CDR3 DNA reads TGTGCCAGCAGCCCCTTCAGTGTGCCGGATACGCAGTATTTT.